The clone carrying this T cell receptor beta chain has at least ten counts. From the germline J gene comes the end of the CDR3, since the read stops 3 residues before it. The data belong to a study of T cell clonality in common variable immunodeficiency. This CDR3 region has 13 residues. With 4 bases removed from V and 5 bases from J, the gap between germline ends came to 9 bases. The germline V gene encodes CDR1 SNHLY and CDR2 FYNNEI. Profiling relied on immunoSEQ multiplex PCR, and the TCRdb table lists in-frame clones only, not all of them. Listed for the sample are 80,000 or so clones, none seen a single time.

The source is a person aged 18 to 75 in good health. Sequenced input: peripheral blood mononuclear cells. The genes are TRBV2 and TRBJ1-3; D perhaps matches TRBD1 (6 bases). CDR3 residues: CASSATGRNTIYF. The CDR3 DNA, read in part, is TGTGCCAGCAGTGCCACAGGGAGAAACACC. Variable domain in full (rest from reference TRBV2 and TRBJ1-3): EPEVTQTPSHQVTQMGQEVILRCVPISNHLYFYWYRQILGQKVEFLVSFYNNEISEKSEIFDDQFSVERPDGSNFTLKIRSTKLEDSAMYFCASSATGRNTIYFGEGSWLTVV.